The next 18 T cell receptor beta chains were all read from a single sample in a study of blood T cell repertoires in COVID-19. Clones were read by immunoSEQ multiplex PCR, and TCRdb kept only the in-frame ones, dropping some. The sample includes more than 200,000 clones, 87% seen only once; the top ten take approximately 3.3%. Sequenced input: peripheral blood. These TCRs come from a man between 18 and 29 years old with active or convalescent COVID-19.

The gene calls are TRBV5-1 and TRBJ1-1, with 7 positions matching TRBD1. The germline gives CDR1 SGHRS, CDR2 YFSETQ. This CDR3 has 14 amino acids. V was clipped by 7 bases and J by 7 bases; unmatched bases: 13. The CDR3 nucleotides are TGCGCCAGCGCCCAGACAGGGAAGCTTAGTGAAGCTTTCTTT. It is translated as CASAQTGKLSEAFF.

The V gene is TRBV9, the J gene TRBJ2-7; 8 bases line up with TRBD1. The CDR3 contains 17 residues. J lost 8 bases, V lost 4 bases, and 20 bases had no gene match. Germline CDR1 is SGDLS and CDR2 is YYNGEE. The CDR3 here is CASSSSTGAPLALKQYF. CDR3 coding DNA: TGTGCCAGCAGCTCCTCGACAGGGGCCCCTTTAGCTCTCAAGCAGTACTTC. Drawing the rest from reference TRBV9 and TRBJ2-7, the complete variable domain is DSGVTQTPKHLITATGQRVTLRCSPRSGDLSVYWYQQSLDQGLQFLIQYYNGEERAKGNILERFSAQQFPDLHSELNLSSLELGDSALYFCASSSSTGAPLALKQYFGPGTRLTVT.

The chain uses TRBV5-4 and TRBJ1-4; D ambiguous. The germline V gene encodes CDR1 SGHNT and CDR2 YYREEE (reference sequence). The CDR3 consists of 13 residues. V lost 1 base and J 8 bases, leaving 9 bases between the germline ends. CDR3 nucleotides: TGTGCCAGCAGCTTGCCAGGCGGGGAAAAACTGTTTTTT. Residues: CASSLPGGEKLFF.

The rearrangement links TRBV18 to TRBJ2-7, with D perhaps TRBD2 (6 bases). Trimming left V 3 bases short and J 6 bases short, with 18 bases between. In germline, CDR1 is KGHSH, CDR2 LQKENI. The length of the CDR3 is 15 residues. The CDR3: CASSPPPAGLSEQYF. The CDR3 DNA sequence: TGTGCCAGCTCACCCCCTCCGGCCGGACTAAGCGAGCAGTACTTC.

V gene TRBV7-9 combines with J gene TRBJ1-2; a weak D match, TRBD1 (6 bases). CDR3 length: 14 residues. Germline values: CDR1 SEHNR, CDR2 FQNEAQ (reference sequence). The ends were cut back, 5 bases at V and 6 bases at J, with 16 bases in the middle. CDR3 region: CASSPATRGNGYTF. The CDR3 DNA reads TGTGCCAGCAGCCCCGCGACAAGGGGGAATGGCTACACCTTC.

J is TRBJ2-2 and V is TRBV19, with TRBD1 as a possible D gene (5 bases). Trimming pared 2 bases from V and 4 bases from J, leaving 14 bases between. CDR1 is LNHDA, CDR2 SQIVND, per germline (reference sequence). CDR3 size: 16 residues. The CDR3 sequence: CASSIRASGLTGELFF. In DNA form, the CDR3 reads TGTGCCAGTAGTATACGGGCGTCAGGGCTCACCGGGGAGCTGTTTTTT.

This clone was seen more than once but under ten times. This chain joins TRBV14 and TRBJ1-2; perhaps TRBD1 as D (6 bases). Trimming took off 5 bases at V and 3 bases at J, with 10 bases between the two ends. The CDR3 totals 13 residues. Germline V CDR1 and CDR2: SGHDN, FVKESK. DNA of the CDR3: TGTGCCAGCAGCTCCGGGACACACTATGGCTACACCTTC. Translation: CASSSGTHYGYTF.

The chain is built from TRBV29-1 and TRBJ2-1; tentative D call: TRBD2 (5 bases). The CDR3 loop spans 13 amino acids. The V and J ends lost 4 bases and 11 bases respectively, with 18 bases between them. Germline CDR1 reads SQVTM; CDR2 reads ANQGSEA. CDR3 DNA sequence: TGCAGCGTTGCTGGTGACTACCTAACCAAGCAGTTCTTC. This codes for CSVAGDYLTKQFF.

This clone turned up a few times. This chain links TRBV5-6 with TRBJ1-4, with D perhaps matching TRBD1 (5 bases). Germline V lookup: CDR1 SGHDT, CDR2 YYEEEE. The germline V and J ends were trimmed by 2 bases and 5 bases, with 10 bases remaining between them. The CDR3 extends over 14 amino acids. For the CDR3, the DNA is TGTGCCAGCAGCTTCGGGAGGGGAAATGAAAAACTGTTTTTT. Its translation is CASSFGRGNEKLFF.

J is TRBJ2-3 and V is TRBV7-3; no reliable D call. The CDR3 consists of 11 residues. V lost 3 bases, J lost 5 bases, and 3 bases lay in between. Germline CDR1 SGHTA, CDR2 FQGTGA. The CDR3 region has the DNA TGTGCCAGCAGCTTCGGAGATACGCAGTATTTT. Protein product: CASSFGDTQYF.

This clone was detected once. This rearrangement joins TRBV5-5 to TRBJ1-2; D may be TRBD1 (5 bases). The CDR3 is made up of 15 amino acids. Trimming removed 2 bases at V and 4 bases at J, with 15 bases between. Per germline, CDR1 SGHKS and CDR2 YYEKEE (reference sequence). The CDR3 bases are TGTGCCAGCAGCTTAGGGGCAGGGTTTACCTATGGCTACACCTTC. Protein sequence: CASSLGAGFTYGYTF.

The chain employs TRBV25-1 and TRBJ1-1, with D possibly TRBD1 on 5 matching bases. The CDR3 has 12 amino acids. Germline V gene data show CDR1 as MGHDK and CDR2 as SYGVNS. V lost 6 bases and J 6 bases, leaving 11 bases between the germline ends. CDR3 loop: CASRLGGSEAFF. The CDR3, as DNA: TGTGCCAGCAGGCTGGGGGGGTCTGAAGCTTTCTTT.

The rearrangement links TRBV24-1 to TRBJ2-5; maybe TRBD2 (5 bases). CDR3 length: 14 residues. Trimming took 4 bases from V and 3 from J, leaving 11 bases between them. CDR1 and CDR2 from the germline V gene are KGHDR and SFDVKD. CDR3 residues: CATSDRRGKETQYF. The CDR3 DNA sequence: TGTGCCACCAGTGACCGCCGGGGAAAAGAGACCCAGTACTTC.

This sequence joins TRBV19 and TRBJ1-5, with D possibly TRBD1 on 5 matching bases. Between the trimmed V and J ends, which lost 2 bases and 4 bases, there was a span of 18 bases. The CDR3 consists of 17 residues. Germline-derived CDR1 and CDR2 are LNHDA and SQIVND (reference sequence). CDR3 sequence (DNA): TGTGCCAGTAGTATAAGTGGGGGGAGGGGTAGTAATCAGCCCCAGCATTTT. Its protein is CASSISGGRGSNQPQHF.

The chain couples TRBV25-1 to TRBJ1-3; 9 nucleotides match TRBD1. The J segment lost 5 bases and the V segment lost 2 bases, leaving 4 bases of the junction unmatched. In germline, CDR1 is MGHDK, CDR2 SYGVNS. This CDR3 spans 15 amino acids. DNA for the CDR3: TGTGCCAGCAGTGAAGACAGGGGGAGGCGAAACACCATATATTTT. Translated: CASSEDRGRRNTIYF.

The chain is built from TRBV6-6 and TRBJ2-7; 13 positions match TRBD2. Germline lookup yields CDR1 MNHNY and CDR2 SVGAGI (reference sequence). There are 20 residues in the CDR3. The V gene end was trimmed by 6 bases and the J gene end by 3 bases; junction bases not matched to a gene: 20. CDR3 region: CASSLEPGLAGTTHVYEQYF. The CDR3 nucleotides are TGTGCCAGCAGCTTAGAACCGGGACTAGCGGGAACCACCCACGTCTACGAGCAGTACTTC.

This clone was observed a few times. The chain uses TRBV28 and TRBJ1-2, with 9 bases identical to TRBD1. The CDR3 sequence is 15 residues long. The germline V gene encodes CDR1 MDHEN and CDR2 SYDVKM. J was trimmed by 4 bases and V by 1 base; bases with no gene match: 4. The CDR3 DNA reads TGTGCCAGCAGTTTATTGGACAGGGGCGGCTATGGCTACACCTTC. Encoded protein: CASSLLDRGGYGYTF.

The gene calls are TRBV2 and TRBJ1-1; 7 nucleotides line up with TRBD1. Germline V gene data show CDR1 as SNHLY and CDR2 as FYNNEI. The CDR3 spans 16 residues. V was pared by 2 bases and J by 0 bases, with 6 bases of the junction left unmatched. CDR3 protein: CASSERGRALNTEAFF. CDR3 in DNA: TGTGCCAGCAGTGAAAGGGGGCGGGCGTTGAACACTGAAGCTTTCTTT.